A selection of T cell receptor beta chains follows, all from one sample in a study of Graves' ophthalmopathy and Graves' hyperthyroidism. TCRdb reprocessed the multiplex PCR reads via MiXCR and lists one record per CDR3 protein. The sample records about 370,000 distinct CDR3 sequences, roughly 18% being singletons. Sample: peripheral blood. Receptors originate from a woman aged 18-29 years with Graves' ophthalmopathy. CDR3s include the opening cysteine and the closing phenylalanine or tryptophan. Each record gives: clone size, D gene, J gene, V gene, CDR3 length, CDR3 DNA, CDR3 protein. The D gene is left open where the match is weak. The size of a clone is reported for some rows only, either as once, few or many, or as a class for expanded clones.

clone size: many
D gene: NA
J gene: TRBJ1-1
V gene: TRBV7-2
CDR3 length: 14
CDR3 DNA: TGTGCCAGCAGCTTAATGCTTCCGAACACTGAAGCTTTCTTT
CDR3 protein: CASSLMLPNTEAFF

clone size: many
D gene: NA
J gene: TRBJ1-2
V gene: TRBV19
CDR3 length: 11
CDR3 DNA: TGTGCCAGTAATTCGTGGGATGGCTACACCTTC
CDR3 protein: CASNSWDGYTF

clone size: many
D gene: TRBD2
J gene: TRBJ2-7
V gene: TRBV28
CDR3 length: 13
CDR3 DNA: TGTGCCAGCAGTTTCCACGGGGGGAGGGAGCAGTACTTC
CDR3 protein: CASSFHGGREQYF

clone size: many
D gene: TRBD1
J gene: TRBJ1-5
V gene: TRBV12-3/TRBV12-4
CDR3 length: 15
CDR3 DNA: TGTGCCAGCAGTCCCGACAGGGGTGCTGGTCAGCCCCAGCATTTT
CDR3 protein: CASSPDRGAGQPQHF

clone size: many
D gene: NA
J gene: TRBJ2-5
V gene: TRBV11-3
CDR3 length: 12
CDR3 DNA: TGTGCCAGCTCGAGACACCAAGAGACCCAGTACTTC
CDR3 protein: CASSRHQETQYF

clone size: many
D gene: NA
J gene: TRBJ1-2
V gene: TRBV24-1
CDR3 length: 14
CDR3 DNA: TGTGCCACCAGTGGCCTGATCGGAAGGAGAGGCTACACCTTC
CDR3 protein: CATSGLIGRRGYTF

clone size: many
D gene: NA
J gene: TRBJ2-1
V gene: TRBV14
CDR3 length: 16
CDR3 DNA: TGTGCCAGCAGCCAATCAGACCTTTGGGCTTACAATGAGCAGTTCTTC
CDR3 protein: CASSQSDLWAYNEQFF

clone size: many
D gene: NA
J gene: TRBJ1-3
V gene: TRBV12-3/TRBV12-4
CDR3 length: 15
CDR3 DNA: TGTGCCAGCAGCCGCTCGACGGGACGTCGAAACACCATATATTTT
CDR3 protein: CASSRSTGRRNTIYF

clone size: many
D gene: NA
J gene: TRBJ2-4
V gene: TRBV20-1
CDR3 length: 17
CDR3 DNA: TGCAGTGCTAGAGATCTAGAGGGCGAGAGCGACAAAAACATTCAGTACTTC
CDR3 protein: CSARDLEGESDKNIQYF

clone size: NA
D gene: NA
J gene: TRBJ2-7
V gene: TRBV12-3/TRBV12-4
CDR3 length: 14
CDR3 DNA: TGTGCCAGCAGTCCCCACAGGGATGCGTTTCAGCAGTACTTC
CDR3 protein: CASSPHRDAFQQYF

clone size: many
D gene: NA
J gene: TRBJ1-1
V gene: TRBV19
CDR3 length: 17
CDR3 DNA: TGTGCCAGTAGTATAGCCCTCAAGAGGACGGGGAACACTGAAGCTTTCTTT
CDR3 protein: CASSIALKRTGNTEAFF

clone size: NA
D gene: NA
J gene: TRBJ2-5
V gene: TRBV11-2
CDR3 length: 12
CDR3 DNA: TGTGCCAGCAGCCCGATAGACGAGACCCAGTACTTC
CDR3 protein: CASSPIDETQYF

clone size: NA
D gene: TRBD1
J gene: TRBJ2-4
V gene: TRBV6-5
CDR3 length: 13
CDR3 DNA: TGTGCCAGCCCGGACAGGGTCCTAGGCATTCAGTACTTC
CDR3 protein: CASPDRVLGIQYF

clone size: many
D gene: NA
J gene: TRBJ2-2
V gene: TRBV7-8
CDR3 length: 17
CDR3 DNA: TGTGCCAGCAGCGCCCTCCACAGGGTTATTGACACCGGGGAGCTGTTTTTT
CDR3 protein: CASSALHRVIDTGELFF